This TCR beta chain derives from a study of blood T cell repertoires in COVID-19. Whole-study context: The study drew acute and convalescent COVID-19 samples from the United States, Italy and Spain.

Authors' processing steps: Amplification with reference gene primers provided the estimates of nucleated cell counts. Here immunoSEQ multiplex PCR was the method, and the copy in TCRdb shows in-frame clones only, minus some. V and J calls and clone size are given by that table; D and trimming were obtained from the DNA. In the table there are 90,000 to 100,000 clones, around 90% of which are singletons. Seattle participants joined during active infection and were tracked over time. Sequenced: peripheral blood. The sequence came from a man aged 55 to 70 with COVID-19, enrolled during active disease.

The CDR3 DNA reads as TGTGCCAGCAGCTTATCGTCGTGGCAGGCGAACACCGGGGAGCTGTTTTTT. Protein sequence: CASSLSSWQANTGELFF. J is TRBJ2-2 and V is TRBV11-3; no clear D gene. The V gene's germline CDR1 is SGHNT and CDR2 YENEEA. V shed 2 bases and J shed 0 bases, with 13 bases lying between them. The CDR3 covers 17 residues.